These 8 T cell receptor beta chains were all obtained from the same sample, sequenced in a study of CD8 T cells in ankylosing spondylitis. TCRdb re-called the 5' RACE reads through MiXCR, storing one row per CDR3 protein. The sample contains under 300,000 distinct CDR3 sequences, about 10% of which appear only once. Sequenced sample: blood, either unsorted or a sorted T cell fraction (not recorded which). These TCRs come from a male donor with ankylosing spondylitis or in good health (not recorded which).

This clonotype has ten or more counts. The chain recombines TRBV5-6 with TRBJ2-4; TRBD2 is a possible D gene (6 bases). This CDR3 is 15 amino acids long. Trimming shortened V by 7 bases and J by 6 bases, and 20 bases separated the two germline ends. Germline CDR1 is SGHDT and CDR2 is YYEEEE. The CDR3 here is CASVRRGQLLNIQYF. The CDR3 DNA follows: TGTGCCAGCGTAAGGCGGGGCCAGCTCCTAAACATTCAGTACTTC.

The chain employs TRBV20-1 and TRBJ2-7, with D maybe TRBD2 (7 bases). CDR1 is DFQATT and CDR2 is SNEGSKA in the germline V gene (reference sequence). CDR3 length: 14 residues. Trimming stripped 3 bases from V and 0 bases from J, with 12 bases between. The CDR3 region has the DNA TGCAGTGCTAGTGGGGGGGGGCTCTCCTACGAGCAGTACTTC. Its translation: CSASGGGLSYEQYF.

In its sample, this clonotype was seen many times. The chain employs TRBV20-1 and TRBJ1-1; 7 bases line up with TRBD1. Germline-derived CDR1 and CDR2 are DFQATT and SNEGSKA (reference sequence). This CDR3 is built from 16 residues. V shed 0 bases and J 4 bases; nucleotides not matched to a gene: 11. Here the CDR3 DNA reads TGCAGTGCTAGAGACCGGGGGAGGGGGCGCCGCACTGAAGCTTTCTTT. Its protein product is CSARDRGRGRRTEAFF.

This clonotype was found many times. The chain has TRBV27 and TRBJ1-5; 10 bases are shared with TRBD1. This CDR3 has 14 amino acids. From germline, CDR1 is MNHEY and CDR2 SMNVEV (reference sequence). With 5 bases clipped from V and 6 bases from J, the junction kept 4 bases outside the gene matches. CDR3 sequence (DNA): TGTGCCAGCAGTGAGGACAGGGGGTTTCAGCCCCAGCATTTT. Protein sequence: CASSEDRGFQPQHF.

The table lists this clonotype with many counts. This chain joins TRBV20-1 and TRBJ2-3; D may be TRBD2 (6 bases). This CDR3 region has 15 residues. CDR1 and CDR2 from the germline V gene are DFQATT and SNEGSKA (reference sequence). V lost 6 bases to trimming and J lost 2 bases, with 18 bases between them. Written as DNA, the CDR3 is TGCAGTGCGGCAGGTTCAACTAGCTACACAGATACGCAGTATTTT. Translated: CSAAGSTSYTDTQYF.

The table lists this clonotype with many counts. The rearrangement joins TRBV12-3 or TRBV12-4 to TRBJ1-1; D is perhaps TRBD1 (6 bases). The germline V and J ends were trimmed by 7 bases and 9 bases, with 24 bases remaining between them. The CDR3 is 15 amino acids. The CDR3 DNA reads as TGTGCCAGCACACAAGGACACTTCCTCCAGGGGAAAGCTTTCTTT. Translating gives CASTQGHFLQGKAFF.

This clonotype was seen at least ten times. This CDR3 reads CASSLYGYTF. CDR3 DNA: TGTGCCAGCAGCCTCTATGGCTACACCTTC. J is TRBJ1-2 and V is TRBV12-3 or TRBV12-4; D ambiguous. CDR3 length: 10 amino acids. Trimming cost V 6 bases and J 4 bases, with 3 bases left between them.

The CDR3, as DNA: TGTGCCAGCAGTTTCCAGACAGCCTGGGAGCAGTACTTC. Protein: CASSFQTAWEQYF. The chain links TRBV28 to TRBJ2-7; tentatively, D is TRBD1 (5 bases). The CDR3 consists of 13 residues. V lost 3 bases, J lost 7 bases, and 13 bases lay in between. Germline V gene sequence: CDR1 MDHEN, CDR2 SYDVKM.